This TCR beta chain was retrieved from a study of blood T cell repertoires in COVID-19. Looking at the study overall: There were acute and convalescent COVID-19 samples, and they came from the United States, Italy and Spain. Sources were T cells, B-cell-depleted T cells, or PBMCs; the material itself was cDNA or gDNA.

Authors' processing steps: Amplifying reference gene primers gave estimates of nucleated cell counts. Assay: immunoSEQ multiplex PCR; the TCRdb copy retains only in-frame clones and omits some. The V and J calls and the clone size are those of that table, but D and trimming were determined from the DNA. The sample carries 100,000 to 150,000 clones, around 74% recorded once. In germline, CDR1 is SEHNR, CDR2 FQNEAQ (reference sequence). CDR3 length: 18 amino acids. V trimming: 5 bases; J trimming: 2 bases; junction bases outside the gene matches: 9. Seattle researchers signed up patients amid active infection and tracked them longitudinally.

What was sequenced was peripheral blood. This receptor was identified in an elderly man with COVID-19, enrolled during active disease. The chain has TRBV7-9 and TRBJ2-1; the match to TRBD2 covers 13 bases. The CDR3 here is CASSPLGLAGEPYNEQFF. The CDR3 region has the DNA TGTGCCAGCAGCCCTCTTGGACTAGCGGGAGAACCCTACAATGAGCAGTTCTTC.